This T cell receptor beta chain came from a study of CD8 T cells in Susac syndrome. Per germline, CDR1 KGHDR and CDR2 SFDVKD. The CDR3 loop spans 14 amino acids. After removal of 3 bases from V and 2 bases from J, the junction contained 0 bases not matched to a gene. A quantity of roughly 0.5 to 1 ug RNA underwent reverse transcription using random hexamers. TCRdb called the immunoSEQ multiplex PCR reads again in MiXCR, with one record for every CDR3 protein. The sample carries about 120,000 distinct CDR3 sequences, roughly 94% recorded once. The sequenced sample consisted of CD4+ T cells from PBMCs. The clonotype originates from a human donor in good health. V is TRBV24-1 and J is TRBJ2-5, with TRBD1 matching 9 bases. In DNA, the CDR3 is TGTGCCACCAGTGATGGGACAGGGCAAGAGACCCAGTACTTC. As protein: CATSDGTGQETQYF.